A selection of T cell receptor beta chains follows, all from one sample in a study of radiotherapy plus CTLA-4 blockade in lung cancer. Sequencing used immunoSEQ multiplex PCR; TCRdb keeps in-frame clones, though not all of them. The sample holds 75,000 to 95,000 clones, 72% seen once. Sequenced here: peripheral blood, sampled from a patient treated with radiotherapy plus ipilimumab. The receptor source for this set is a human donor with non-small cell lung cancer that progressed on radiotherapy plus ipilimumab. The CDR3 runs from the conserved cysteine through the conserved F or W. The D gene is left open where the match is weak. Only part of the rows carry a size: once, few, many, or a class if the clone is expanded.

j_gene | d_gene | v_gene | abundance | CDR3aa | CDR3nt
TRBJ1-3 | . | TRBV7-9 | . | CASSGGFSGNTIYF | TGTGCCAGCAGTGGAGGCTTCTCTGGAAACACCATATATTTT
TRBJ2-4 | . | TRBV28 | few | CASSFPGNIQYF | TGTGCCAGCAGTTTCCCAGGAAACATTCAGTACTTC
TRBJ1-2 | TRBD1 | TRBV10-3 | . | CATLILTGGTLSAYGYTF | TGTGCCACCCTGATCCTTACAGGGGGAACCCTTTCGGCTTATGGCTACACCTTC
TRBJ1-1 | . | TRBV30 | . | CAWTDSPNTEAFF | TGTGCCTGGACGGACAGCCCAAACACTGAAGCTTTCTTT
TRBJ1-5 | . | TRBV6-1 | . | CASSRQVNQPQHF | TGTGCCAGCAGCCGACAGGTCAATCAGCCCCAGCATTTT
TRBJ2-5 | . | TRBV6-1 | few | CASSEVRQETQYF | TGTGCCAGCAGTGAAGTCCGGCAAGAGACCCAGTACTTC
TRBJ2-5 | TRBD2 | TRBV10-3 | few | CASTSGGGETQYF | TGTGCCAGTACTAGCGGGGGTGGGGAGACCCAGTACTTC
TRBJ2-3 | . | TRBV6-1 | . | CASSEAGYRTDTQYF | TGTGCCAGCAGTGAAGCGGGGTATCGCACAGATACGCAGTATTTT
TRBJ2-7 | TRBD2 | TRBV7-3 | . | CASSLGPASGGQQYF | TGTGCCAGCAGCTTGGGGCCGGCTAGCGGGGGCCAGCAGTACTTC
TRBJ1-5 | . | TRBV2 | . | CASRADREPQHF | TGTGCCAGCAGAGCGGACCGGGAGCCCCAGCATTTT
TRBJ2-7 | . | TRBV27 | . | CASAAGQLTYLYEQYF | TGTGCCAGCGCAGCTGGACAGCTTACTTACCTTTACGAGCAGTACTTC
TRBJ1-3 | . | TRBV5-4 | . | CASSPQGGFPTGNTIYF | TGTGCCAGCAGCCCGCAAGGGGGGTTCCCCACTGGAAACACCATATATTTT
TRBJ1-2 | TRBD1 | TRBV27 | . | CASSLSEGGPYGYTF | TGTGCCAGCAGTTTATCGGAAGGGGGCCCCTATGGCTACACCTTC
TRBJ2-1 | . | TRBV19 | once | CASRAGNREKNMVF | TGTGCCAGTAGGGCCGGGAACAGGGAAAAAAATATGGTCTTC
TRBJ1-4 | TRBD1 | TRBV28 | . | CAARDRGNEKLFF | TGTGCCGCGCGGGACAGGGGGAATGAAAAACTGTTTTTT
TRBJ1-1 | . | TRBV20-1 | once | CSARLAGKAFF | TGCAGTGCTAGGCTAGCGGGGAAGGCTTTCTTT
TRBJ2-7 | . | TRBV10-2 | . | CASSGRYEQYF | TGCGCCAGCAGTGGGCGCTACGAGCAGTACTTC
TRBJ2-1 | TRBD2 | TRBV4-3 | . | CASSREAGALWNEQFF | TGCGCCAGCAGCCGCGAAGCGGGGGCCTTGTGGAATGAGCAGTTCTTC
TRBJ2-1 | . | TRBV9 | . | CASSVLPGSTYNEQFF | TGTGCCAGCAGCGTACTGCCAGGGAGTACGTACAATGAGCAGTTCTTC
TRBJ1-2 | . | TRBV28 | few | CASWGGVGYTF | TGTGCCAGCTGGGGCGGGGTGGGCTACACCTTC
TRBJ1-1 | . | TRBV19 | once | CASSILSGDTEAFF | TGTGCCAGTAGTATTCTATCAGGGGACACTGAAGCTTTCTTT
TRBJ1-5 | . | TRBV7-8 | . | CASAKGNQPQHF | TGTGCCAGTGCCAAGGGCAATCAGCCCCAGCATTTT
TRBJ2-7 | . | TRBV6-1 | many | CASSVSRNYEQYF | TGTGCCAGCAGTGTAAGTAGAAACTACGAGCAGTACTTC
TRBJ2-5 | TRBD2 | TRBV11-2 | . | CASSLGLAGGKRETQYF | TGTGCCAGCAGCTTAGGACTAGCGGGAGGGAAAAGGGAGACCCAGTACTTC
TRBJ1-1 | TRBD1 | TRBV6-5 | . | CASSLNMGQTEAFF | TGTGCCAGCAGTCTCAATATGGGACAGACTGAAGCTTTCTTT
TRBJ2-2 | TRBD1 | TRBV5-4 | . | CASSPSDRGLGGELFF | TGTGCCAGCAGCCCCTCTGACAGGGGCTTAGGCGGGGAGCTGTTTTTT
TRBJ2-5 | . | TRBV7-8 | . | CASSTDRGGETQYF | TGTGCCAGCAGCACCGACAGGGGAGGGGAGACCCAGTACTTC
TRBJ1-1 | TRBD1 | TRBV25-1 | . | CASSESQGDTEAFF | TGTGCCAGCAGTGAATCACAGGGGGACACTGAAGCTTTCTTT
TRBJ1-5 | . | TRBV19 | . | CASSLQGHGYQPQHF | TGTGCCAGTAGTTTGCAGGGGCACGGTTATCAGCCCCAGCATTTT
TRBJ2-5 | . | TRBV16 | few | CASSLGQLETQYF | TGTGCCAGCAGCCTAGGACAGTTGGAGACCCAGTACTTC